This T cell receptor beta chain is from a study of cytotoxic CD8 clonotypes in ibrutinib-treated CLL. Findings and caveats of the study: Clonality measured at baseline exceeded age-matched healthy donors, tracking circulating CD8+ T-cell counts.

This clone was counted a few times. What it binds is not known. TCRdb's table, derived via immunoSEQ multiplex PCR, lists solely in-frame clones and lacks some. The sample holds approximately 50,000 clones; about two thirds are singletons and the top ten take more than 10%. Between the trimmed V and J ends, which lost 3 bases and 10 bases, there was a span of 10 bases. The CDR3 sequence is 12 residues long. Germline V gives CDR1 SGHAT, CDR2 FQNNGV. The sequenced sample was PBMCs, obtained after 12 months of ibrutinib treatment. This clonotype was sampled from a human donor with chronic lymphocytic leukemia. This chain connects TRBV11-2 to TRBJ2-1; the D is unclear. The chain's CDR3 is CASSFTPGEQFF. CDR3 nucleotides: TGTGCCAGCAGCTTCACCCCTGGGGAGCAGTTCTTC.